Listed below are T cell receptor beta chains from one sample, sequenced in a study of OX40 agonist ivuxolimab in advanced cancers. Clones were read by immunoSEQ multiplex PCR, and TCRdb kept only the in-frame ones, dropping some. The table lists roughly 24,000 clones, more than 80% of them singletons. Sequencing used CD4+ or CD8+ T cells sorted from blood, obtained in a trial of the OX40 agonist ivuxolimab. These TCRs come from an adult with an advanced solid tumor such as melanoma, head and neck, liver or kidney cancer. The CDR3 runs from the conserved cysteine through the conserved F or W. Each record gives: clone size, D gene, J gene, V gene, CDR3 length, CDR3 protein, CDR3 DNA. D genes are given only for firm matches. Where a row states a size, it is once, few, many or the class of an expanded clone; other rows omit it.

NA	TRBD1	TRBJ2-7	TRBV4-3	13	CASSLTGGNEQYF	TGCGCCAGCAGCCTCACAGGGGGAAACGAGCAGTACTTC
many	TRBD2	TRBJ2-7	TRBV5-1	14	CASSYAGASYEQYF	TGCGCCAGCAGTTATGCGGGAGCATCCTACGAGCAGTACTTC
NA	NA	TRBJ2-2	TRBV19	14	CASSIILNTGELFF	TGTGCCAGTAGTATTATTTTGAACACCGGGGAGCTGTTTTTT
NA	NA	TRBJ1-2	TRBV10-3	16	CAISKTDTPFPYGYTF	TGTGCCATCAGTAAGACGGACACACCTTTTCCCTATGGCTACACCTTC
NA	TRBD1	TRBJ2-4	TRBV27	14	CASREGQTGDFQYF	TGTGCCAGCAGAGAGGGACAGACGGGCGACTTTCAGTACTTC
NA	NA	TRBJ2-7	TRBV27	15	CASSLRGPSSYEQYF	TGTGCCAGCAGTTTGAGGGGCCCCAGCTCCTACGAGCAGTACTTC
NA	NA	TRBJ2-5	TRBV7-6	19	CASSSPLDSSSKNQETQYF	TGTGCCAGCAGCTCTCCCCTAGACAGTTCCTCGAAGAACCAAGAGACCCAGTACTTC
once	TRBD2	TRBJ2-1	TRBV25-1	16	CASSESLLAGYNEQFF	TGTGCCAGCAGTGAATCGTTACTAGCGGGGTACAATGAGCAGTTCTTC
once	NA	TRBJ1-2	TRBV14	14	CASSQRARNYGYTF	TGTGCCAGCAGCCAAAGGGCTCGTAACTATGGCTACACCTTC
NA	NA	TRBJ2-3	TRBV27	16	CASSLSGAGSTDTQYF	TGTGCCAGCAGTTTATCGGGGGCGGGGAGCACAGATACGCAGTATTTT
NA	NA	TRBJ1-6	TRBV7-9	18	CASSLRALSSSYNSPLHF	TGTGCCAGCAGCCTCCGGGCCCTATCGAGCTCCTATAATTCACCCCTCCACTTT
once	NA	TRBJ2-3	TRBV29-1	16	CSVEGRRGTRADTQYF	TGCAGCGTTGAAGGGAGGAGAGGTACTCGGGCAGATACGCAGTATTTT
NA	NA	TRBJ2-1	TRBV9	13	CASTGYIDNEQFF	TGTGCCAGCACGGGGTATATAGACAATGAGCAGTTCTTC
NA	NA	TRBJ2-1	TRBV4-2	15	CASSQGAGEVNEQFF	TGTGCCAGCAGCCAAGGTGCAGGGGAGGTAAATGAGCAGTTCTTC
NA	TRBD1	TRBJ2-7	TRBV5-4	14	CASSPRDRAYEQYF	TGTGCCAGCAGCCCCCGGGACAGGGCCTACGAGCAGTACTTC
NA	NA	TRBJ2-6	TRBV28	16	CASSSPKDAGANVLTF	TGTGCCAGCAGTTCCCCAAAGGACGCTGGGGCCAACGTCCTGACTTTC
NA	NA	TRBJ2-7	TRBV7-9	13	CASSLPGTGEQYF	TGTGCCAGCAGCTTACCGGGAACCGGCGAGCAGTACTTC
NA	NA	TRBJ2-7	TRBV18	13	CASSPRGSYEQYF	TGTGCCAGCTCACCACGGGGGTCCTACGAGCAGTACTTC
NA	NA	TRBJ1-4	TRBV7-8	14	CASSQVGYNEKLFF	TGTGCCAGCAGCCAGGTCGGCTATAATGAAAAACTGTTTTTT
NA	TRBD1	TRBJ2-1	TRBV28	15	CASTPGTGRYNEQFF	TGTGCCAGCACCCCAGGGACAGGACGTTACAATGAGCAGTTCTTC
few	NA	TRBJ1-6	TRBV7-8	15	CASSLRVDYNSPLHF	TGTGCCAGCAGCTTAAGGGTTGACTATAATTCACCCCTCCACTTT
NA	NA	TRBJ1-2	TRBV10-3	16	CAISETSGSLLYGYTF	TGTGCCATCAGTGAGACGTCAGGGTCCCTCCTCTATGGCTACACCTTC
NA	NA	TRBJ2-3	TRBV6-5	15	CASSYSGGQADTQYF	TGTGCCAGCAGTTACTCGGGGGGGCAGGCAGATACGCAGTATTTT
NA	NA	TRBJ2-7	TRBV5-5	14	CASSPGLNGYEQYF	TGTGCCAGCAGCCCAGGACTGAATGGATACGAGCAGTACTTC
NA	NA	TRBJ1-2	TRBV6-5	14	CASSYSSGVYGYTF	TGTGCCAGCAGTTACTCCTCCGGGGTCTATGGCTACACCTTC
NA	NA	TRBJ2-7	TRBV4-1	14	CASSLDRNSYEQYF	TGCGCCAGCAGCCTCGACAGGAACTCCTACGAGCAGTACTTC
NA	NA	TRBJ2-7	TRBV5-8	15	CATPPSGRLNYEQYF	TGTGCCACCCCACCGAGCGGGCGGCTGAACTACGAGCAGTACTTC
NA	NA	TRBJ2-5	TRBV29-1	15	CSVGELLTGRETQYF	TGCAGCGTTGGGGAACTACTCACTGGGAGAGAGACCCAGTACTTC
once	NA	TRBJ1-5	TRBV5-1	14	CASSPGTRNQPQHF	TGCGCCAGCAGCCCCGGGACACGTAATCAGCCCCAGCATTTT
NA	NA	TRBJ2-2	TRBV4-1	13	CASSLSFSGELFF	TGCGCCAGCAGCCTCAGTTTCTCCGGGGAGCTGTTTTTT
NA	TRBD2	TRBJ2-2	TRBV13	16	CASSLGGLARTGELFF	TGTGCCAGCAGCTTAGGGGGACTAGCGCGCACCGGGGAGCTGTTTTTT
NA	NA	TRBJ1-1	TRBV5-1	13	CASSSRVTTEAFF	TGCGCCAGCAGCTCCAGGGTGACCACTGAAGCTTTCTTT
NA	TRBD2	TRBJ2-1	TRBV18	16	CASSLGLALSYNEQFF	TGTGCCAGCTCACTCGGACTAGCCCTGTCTTACAATGAGCAGTTCTTC
NA	TRBD1	TRBJ1-1	TRBV19	13	CASSHTGVTEAFF	TGTGCCAGTAGTCACACAGGGGTAACTGAAGCTTTCTTT
NA	NA	TRBJ2-1	TRBV5-6	16	CASSLAGQSSYNEQFF	TGTGCCAGCAGCTTGGCCGGACAGTCCTCCTACAATGAGCAGTTCTTC
NA	TRBD2	TRBJ2-5	TRBV27	14	CASSLWGLAETQYF	TGTGCCAGCAGTTTATGGGGACTAGCAGAGACCCAGTACTTC
once	NA	TRBJ1-5	TRBV6-6	13	CASVPNGGQPQHF	TGTGCCAGCGTCCCTAATGGCGGCCAGCCCCAGCATTTT
few	NA	TRBJ2-2	TRBV6-5	13	CASSPFGTGELFF	TGTGCCAGCAGCCCCTTCGGCACCGGGGAGCTGTTTTTT
NA	NA	TRBJ1-1	TRBV19	15	CASRSQGSGNTEAFF	TGTGCCAGTAGGTCGCAGGGCTCAGGAAACACTGAAGCTTTCTTT
NA	NA	TRBJ1-1	TRBV5-6	12	CASSWQGPEAFF	TGTGCCAGCAGCTGGCAGGGGCCTGAAGCTTTCTTT
once	TRBD2	TRBJ2-1	TRBV7-6	15	CASSPGTSGRIEQFF	TGTGCCAGCAGCCCCGGGACTAGCGGGAGGATTGAGCAGTTCTTC
NA	NA	TRBJ1-2	TRBV6-1	17	CASSEAIGRALGDGYTF	TGTGCCAGCAGTGAAGCGATTGGGAGGGCCCTCGGGGATGGCTACACCTTC
NA	TRBD2	TRBJ2-7	TRBV19	13	CASALGGNYEQYF	TGTGCCAGTGCCCTGGGGGGGAACTACGAGCAGTACTTC
NA	TRBD1	TRBJ2-2	TRBV7-9	15	CASSLRTGETGELFF	TGTGCCAGCAGCCTTCGGACAGGGGAAACCGGGGAGCTGTTTTTT
NA	NA	TRBJ2-1	TRBV4-3	13	CASSQRFLDEQFF	TGCGCCAGCAGCCAAAGGTTTTTGGATGAGCAGTTCTTC
NA	TRBD2	TRBJ2-7	TRBV7-9	16	CASSSDGLAESYEQYF	TGTGCCAGCAGCTCGGACGGACTAGCGGAGTCCTACGAGCAGTACTTC
large	NA	TRBJ1-3	TRBV7-8	16	CASSSFTGRTGNTIYF	TGTGCCAGCAGCTCTTTTACAGGGAGGACTGGAAACACCATATATTTT
NA	NA	TRBJ2-7	TRBV6-1	15	CASSSIRRAPYEQYF	TGTGCCAGCAGTTCAATCCGCAGGGCGCCCTACGAGCAGTACTTC